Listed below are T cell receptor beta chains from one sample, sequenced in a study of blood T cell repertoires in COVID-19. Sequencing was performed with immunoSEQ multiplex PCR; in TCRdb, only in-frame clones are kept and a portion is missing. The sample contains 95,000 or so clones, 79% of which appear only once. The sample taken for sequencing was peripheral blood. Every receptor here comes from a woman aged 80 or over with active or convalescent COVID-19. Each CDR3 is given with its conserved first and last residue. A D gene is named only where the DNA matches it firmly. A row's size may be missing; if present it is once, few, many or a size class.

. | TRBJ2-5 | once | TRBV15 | CATSRGGVGQETQYF | TGTGCCACCAGCAGAGGCGGGGTTGGGCAAGAGACCCAGTACTTC
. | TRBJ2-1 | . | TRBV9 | CASSVALNNEQFF | TGTGCCAGCAGCGTAGCACTCAACAATGAGCAGTTCTTC
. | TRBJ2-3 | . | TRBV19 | CASSRGGREQYF | TGTGCCAGTAGTAGAGGAGGGCGGGAGCAGTATTTT
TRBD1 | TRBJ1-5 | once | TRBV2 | CASRRDRGENQPQHF | TGTGCCAGCAGGCGGGACAGGGGAGAGAATCAGCCCCAGCATTTT
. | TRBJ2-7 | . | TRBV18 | CASSDRGTYEQYF | TGTGCCAGCTCAGACCGAGGGACCTACGAGCAGTACTTC
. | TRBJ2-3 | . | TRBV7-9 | CASSFRQSIDPQYF | TGTGCCAGCAGCTTCCGACAGTCCATCGATCCGCAGTATTTT
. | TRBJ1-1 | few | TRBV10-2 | CASSVGKNTEAFF | TGCGCCAGCTCGGTCGGGAAGAACACTGAAGCTTTCTTT
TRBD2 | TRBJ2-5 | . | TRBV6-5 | CASKRLAEKETQYF | TGTGCCAGCAAACGACTAGCGGAAAAAGAGACCCAGTACTTC
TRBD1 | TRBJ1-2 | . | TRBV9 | CASRGDRSHYGYTF | TGTGCCAGCAGAGGGGACAGGTCGCACTATGGCTACACCTTC
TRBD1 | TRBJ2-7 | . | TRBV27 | CASNALGTGYEQYF | TGTGCCAGCAACGCACTCGGGACAGGCTACGAGCAGTACTTC